Listed below are T cell receptor beta chains from one sample, sequenced in a study of cytomegalovirus exposure and HLA in healthy donors. The data were produced by immunoSEQ multiplex PCR, yet TCRdb's version contains in-frame clones alone and is incomplete. The sample lists roughly 200,000 clones, around 80% occurring once. The sequencing sample was made of PBMCs. These receptors were collected from a woman between 35 and 50 years old in good health and CMV-seronegative. Each CDR3 is given with its conserved first and last residue. Each record gives: J gene, V gene, clone size, CDR3 length, D gene, CDR3 DNA, CDR3 protein. The D gene is left open where the match is weak. Some rows mark clone size as missing; the rest say once, few, many or name a class of expanded clone.

J: TRBJ1-2; V: TRBV11-2; size: NA; length: 18; D: TRBD1; DNA: TGTGCCAGCAGCTTAGATAGTTATGGGACAGGGGCTCACTATGGCTACACCTTC; CDR3: CASSLDSYGTGAHYGYTF
J: TRBJ2-7; V: TRBV6-5; size: NA; length: 13; D: NA; DNA: TGTGCCAGCAGTTCTACAGGATTTTACGAGCAGTACTTC; CDR3: CASSSTGFYEQYF
J: TRBJ2-6; V: TRBV7-2; size: NA; length: 17; D: TRBD1; DNA: TGTGCCAGCAGCTCCCGGACAGGTAGCTCTGGGGCCAACGTCCTGACTTTC; CDR3: CASSSRTGSSGANVLTF
J: TRBJ2-5; V: TRBV11-3; size: NA; length: 13; D: NA; DNA: TGTGCCAGCAGCAAACAGCACCTGGAGACCCAGTACTTC; CDR3: CASSKQHLETQYF
J: TRBJ2-5; V: TRBV7-9; size: NA; length: 14; D: NA; DNA: TGTGCCAGCAGCGATCGACTGCCCCCAGAGACCCAGTACTTC; CDR3: CASSDRLPPETQYF
J: TRBJ1-2; V: TRBV28; size: NA; length: 12; D: TRBD1; DNA: TGTGCCAGCAGTTCCAACAGGGGCGGCTACACCTTC; CDR3: CASSSNRGGYTF
J: TRBJ1-2; V: TRBV19; size: NA; length: 12; D: NA; DNA: TGTGCCAGTAGTTACAGGGACCGTGGCTACACCTTC; CDR3: CASSYRDRGYTF
J: TRBJ1-4; V: TRBV7-9; size: few; length: 15; D: NA; DNA: TGTGCCAGCAGCTTAAATGGGGTCCAGGGTGAAAAACTGTTTTTT; CDR3: CASSLNGVQGEKLFF
J: TRBJ2-1; V: TRBV7-2; size: NA; length: 15; D: NA; DNA: TGTGCCAGCACCCAGGGGTCCTCCGGCCGGAGTGAGCAGTTCTTC; CDR3: CASTQGSSGRSEQFF
J: TRBJ2-3; V: TRBV7-8; size: NA; length: 16; D: NA; DNA: TGTGCCAGCTCTAGCTGGGCCTCCCCGGACCCAGATACGCAGTATTTT; CDR3: CASSSWASPDPDTQYF
J: TRBJ2-2; V: TRBV4-3; size: once; length: 16; D: NA; DNA: TGCGCCAGCAGCCAAGAAACGGCGGGCCTCACCGGGGAGCTGTTTTTT; CDR3: CASSQETAGLTGELFF
J: TRBJ2-3; V: TRBV29-1; size: once; length: 13; D: NA; DNA: TGCAGCGTCGAGGACAAGGTGCAAGATACGCAGTATTTT; CDR3: CSVEDKVQDTQYF
J: TRBJ2-3; V: TRBV7-4; size: NA; length: 12; D: NA; DNA: TGTGCCAGCAGTCGGTACACAGATACGCAGTATTTT; CDR3: CASSRYTDTQYF
J: TRBJ1-2; V: TRBV27; size: NA; length: 15; D: TRBD1; DNA: TGTGCCAGCGCGAGACACCGGGACAGGGGCTGGGGCTACACCTTC; CDR3: CASARHRDRGWGYTF